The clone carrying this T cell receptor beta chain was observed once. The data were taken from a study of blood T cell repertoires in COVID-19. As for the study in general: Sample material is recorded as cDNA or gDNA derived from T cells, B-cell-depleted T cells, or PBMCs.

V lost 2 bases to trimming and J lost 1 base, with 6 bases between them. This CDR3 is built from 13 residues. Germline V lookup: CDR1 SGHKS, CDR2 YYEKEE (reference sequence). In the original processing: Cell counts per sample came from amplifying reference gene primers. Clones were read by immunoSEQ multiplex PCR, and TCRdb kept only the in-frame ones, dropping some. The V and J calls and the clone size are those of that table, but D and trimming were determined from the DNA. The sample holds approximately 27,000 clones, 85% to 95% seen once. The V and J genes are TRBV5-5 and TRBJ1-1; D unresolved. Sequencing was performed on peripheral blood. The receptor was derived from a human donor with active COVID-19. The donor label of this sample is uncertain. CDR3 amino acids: CASSLSKNTEAFF. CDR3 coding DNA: TGTGCCAGCAGCTTAAGCAAGAACACTGAAGCTTTCTTT.